A single sample gave rise to the 23 T cell receptor beta chains below, sequenced in a study of T cells in Graves' hyperthyroidism and ophthalmopathy. The CDR3 regions of TCR beta were amplified from RNA transcripts. An initial round of RT-PCR targeting the TCR CDR3 relied on the HTBI primer set. TCRdb re-called the multiplex PCR reads with MiXCR, one entry per CDR3 protein. The sample holds about 560,000 distinct CDR3 sequences, around 15% seen once. Specimen: blood. The source is a middle-aged woman with Graves' hyperthyroidism.

This clonotype showed up many times. This chain uses TRBV6-1 with TRBJ2-7; TRBD1 matches at 9 bases. V lost 6 bases to trimming and J lost 0 bases; unmatched junction nucleotides: 9. This CDR3 comprises 16 residues. The V gene's germline CDR1 is MNHNS and CDR2 SASEGT. The CDR3 nucleotides are TGTGCCAGCAGCCGTCGGACAGGGGCAATCTCCTACGAGCAGTACTTC. Protein sequence: CASSRRTGAISYEQYF.

This clonotype was counted ten times or more. The chain is built from TRBV3-1 and TRBJ2-7; 7 bases line up with TRBD2. V was pared by 4 bases and J by 7 bases, with 4 bases of the junction left unmatched. The CDR3 is 12 residues long. Germline V lookup: CDR1 LGHDT, CDR2 YNNKEL (reference sequence). The CDR3 loop is CASSPWEGEQYF. CDR3 in DNA: TGTGCCAGCAGCCCCTGGGAGGGGGAGCAGTACTTC.

This clonotype was detected ten times or more. The gene calls are TRBV11-2 and TRBJ2-7, with 8 positions matching TRBD2. Germline V gene sequence: CDR1 SGHAT, CDR2 FQNNGV. The CDR3 is made up of 16 amino acids. V dropped 5 bases and J dropped 0; count of bases not matched to a gene: 9. The chain's CDR3 is CASSTGLAMSSYEQYF. CDR3 nucleotides: TGTGCCAGCAGCACAGGACTAGCCATGAGCTCCTACGAGCAGTACTTC.

The chain uses TRBV10-3 and TRBJ1-3; weak D call: TRBD1 (6 bases). Germline CDR1 and CDR2: ENHRY and SYGVKD. Trimming stripped 6 bases from V and 4 bases from J, with 22 bases between. The length of the CDR3 is 17 residues. The DNA of the CDR3 is TGTGCCATCAGGGCGACAGGCTCGGAGGCGAGGGGAAACACCATATATTTT. Translated: CAIRATGSEARGNTIYF.

There are a few counts of this clonotype. The V gene is TRBV9, the J gene TRBJ1-2, with 8 nucleotides matching TRBD1. Trimming removed 3 bases from V and 3 bases from J; junction bases left unmatched: 4. Germline CDR1 reads SGDLS; CDR2 reads YYNGEE. The CDR3 sequence is 14 residues long. Here the CDR3 reads CASSGGQGHYGYTF. CDR3 sequence (DNA): TGTGCCAGCAGCGGAGGACAGGGTCACTATGGCTACACCTTC.

This clonotype appeared many times. This chain joins TRBV5-6 and TRBJ2-1; D is possibly TRBD1 (5 bases). The V gene's germline CDR1 is SGHDT and CDR2 YYEEEE. The length of the CDR3 is 11 residues. V shed 5 bases and J shed 9 bases, with 9 bases lying between them. CDR3: CASRVGREQFF. CDR3 nucleotide sequence: TGTGCCAGCAGAGTGGGGCGTGAGCAGTTCTTC. Based on the CDR3 plus reference TRBV5-6 and TRBJ2-1, the full variable domain is DAGVTQSPTHLIKTRGQQVTLRCSPKSGHDTVSWYQQALGQGPQFIFQYYEEEERQRGNFPDRFSGHQFPNYSSELNVNALLLGDSALYLCASRVGREQFFGPGTRLTVL.

The CDR3 loop is CASRRGTSPYNEQFF. As DNA, the CDR3 is TGTGCCAGCAGGAGGGGGACTAGCCCCTACAATGAGCAGTTCTTC. The gene calls are TRBV28 and TRBJ2-1, with 9 bases lining up with TRBD2. The CDR3 sequence is 15 residues long. Germline trimming cut 6 bases from V and 2 bases from J; bases unmatched to any gene: 5. Germline V lookup: CDR1 MDHEN, CDR2 SYDVKM.

This clonotype was recorded at least ten times. This sequence joins TRBV18 and TRBJ2-1; D is ambiguous. Per germline, CDR1 KGHSH and CDR2 LQKENI. CDR3 length equals 13 residues. Trimming cost V 6 bases and J 5 bases, with 11 bases left between them. The CDR3 DNA reads TGTGCCAGCTCGTCGGGCCAGAACAATGAGCAGTTCTTC. Encoded protein: CASSSGQNNEQFF.

The table lists this clonotype with many counts. CDR3 coding DNA: TGCAGCGTTAGTCCCGGGACAGTCAATGAGCAGTTCTTC. Its translation is CSVSPGTVNEQFF. The chain uses TRBV29-1 and TRBJ2-1; 7 nucleotides match TRBD1. Trimming cost V 5 bases and J 6 bases; bases outside gene matches: 7. Germline V CDR1 and CDR2: SQVTM, ANQGSEA. The CDR3 contains 13 residues.

This clonotype occurred a few times. V is TRBV27 and J is TRBJ2-2, with 9 bases matching TRBD1. Germline CDR1 MNHEY, CDR2 SMNVEV (reference sequence). The CDR3 consists of 15 residues. The J segment lost 5 bases and the V segment lost 4 bases, leaving 5 bases of the junction unmatched. CDR3 in amino acids: CASSSQGAGTGELFF. CDR3 nucleotide sequence: TGTGCCAGCAGTTCACAGGGGGCGGGGACCGGGGAGCTGTTTTTT.

This sequence joins TRBV29-1 and TRBJ2-3; D ambiguous. From germline, CDR1 is SQVTM and CDR2 ANQGSEA. The CDR3 totals 12 residues. V was clipped by 3 bases and J by 0 bases, with 4 bases between them. CDR3 coding DNA: TGCAGCGTTGAGGCCAGCACAGATACGCAGTATTTT. Protein sequence: CSVEASTDTQYF.

The table lists this clonotype with many counts. CDR3 residues: CASSQVQGGHEQYF. The CDR3, as DNA: TGTGCCAGCAGCCAAGTGCAAGGGGGCCACGAGCAGTACTTC. V usage is TRBV3-1 and J usage is TRBJ2-7, with 7 bases that match TRBD1. V lost 1 base to trimming and J lost 5 bases; unmatched junction nucleotides: 5. The CDR3 extends over 14 amino acids. Per germline, CDR1 LGHDT and CDR2 YNNKEL (reference sequence).

The chain links TRBV28 to TRBJ1-1; D is ambiguous. Per the germline V gene, CDR1 is MDHEN and CDR2 is SYDVKM. The CDR3 runs 13 residues. The ends were cut back, 7 bases at V and 0 bases at J, with 9 bases in the middle. In DNA form, the CDR3 reads TGTGCCAGCAAGGTTACAGTGAACACTGAAGCTTTCTTT. Its translation is CASKVTVNTEAFF.

This clonotype was detected a few times. This chain joins TRBV29-1 and TRBJ2-3; the D is unclear. The ends were cut back, 5 bases at V and 4 bases at J, with 10 bases in the middle. The CDR3 consists of 12 residues. Per germline, CDR1 SQVTM and CDR2 ANQGSEA. The CDR3 here is CSVFKVPDTQYF. CDR3 in DNA: TGCAGCGTTTTCAAGGTCCCAGATACGCAGTATTTT.

This clonotype was counted at least ten times. The chain employs TRBV6-1 and TRBJ1-1; D may be TRBD1 (6 bases). Trimming removed 6 bases at V and 5 bases at J, with 10 bases between. Germline V gene sequence: CDR1 MNHNS, CDR2 SASEGT. This CDR3 comprises 12 residues. The DNA of the CDR3 is TGTGCCAGCAGCTCCACAGGGACTGAAGCTTTCTTT. This encodes CASSSTGTEAFF.

V usage is TRBV27 and J usage is TRBJ2-4; perhaps TRBD1 as D (6 bases). The CDR3 has 16 residues. Germline V gives CDR1 MNHEY, CDR2 SMNVEV (reference sequence). The ends were cut back, 0 bases at V and 3 bases at J, with 12 bases in the middle. The CDR3 is CASSLSQGQIKNIQYF. The CDR3 bases are TGTGCCAGCAGTTTATCTCAGGGGCAGATCAAAAACATTCAGTACTTC.

This chain uses TRBV18 with TRBJ1-2; no clear D. The CDR3 spans 13 residues. In germline, CDR1 is KGHSH, CDR2 LQKENI. Between the trimmed V and J ends, which lost 0 bases and 6 bases, there was a span of 8 bases. The CDR3 DNA reads TGTGCCAGCTCACCACCGGGGAGGGATGGCTACACCTTC. It yields the protein CASSPPGRDGYTF.

This clonotype has ten or more counts. The V and J genes are TRBV11-2 and TRBJ2-7, with 7 bases that match TRBD1. This CDR3 is 17 amino acids long. Looked up from germline, CDR1 is SGHAT and CDR2 is FQNNGV. With 5 bases clipped from V and 0 bases from J, the junction kept 13 bases outside the gene matches. CDR3 in DNA: TGTGCCAGCAGCGTCATTACTGGGACAGCGAGCTCCTACGAGCAGTACTTC. This codes for CASSVITGTASSYEQYF.

This clonotype showed up just once. The CDR3 region is CASSVGLRAPSGANVLTF. The CDR3, as DNA: TGTGCCAGCAGCGTAGGGCTCCGGGCTCCCTCTGGGGCCAACGTCCTGACTTTC. This chain links TRBV7-6 with TRBJ2-6; no reliable D call. Germline V gives CDR1 SGHVS, CDR2 FNYEAQ. V lost 5 bases and J 0 bases, leaving 17 bases between the germline ends. The CDR3 is 18 residues long.

This clonotype was found many times. The chain uses TRBV3-1 and TRBJ2-7, with D unresolved. Looked up from germline, CDR1 is LGHDT and CDR2 is YNNKEL (reference sequence). This CDR3 is 17 amino acids long. Trimming took 3 bases from V and 4 from J, leaving 22 bases between them. CDR3 sequence (DNA): TGTGCCAGCAGCCAGGTGACCACTGGGCGACCCCCTTACGAGCAGTACTTC. It is translated as CASSQVTTGRPPYEQYF.

V is TRBV12-3 or TRBV12-4 and J is TRBJ1-1, with 8 bases lining up with TRBD1. The CDR3 has 15 residues. V was clipped by 6 bases and J by 4 bases; unmatched bases: 10. CDR3 region: CASSPRQGAFTEAFF. The CDR3 DNA sequence: TGTGCCAGCAGCCCCCGGCAGGGGGCGTTCACTGAAGCTTTCTTT.

This clonotype was detected many times. The chain links TRBV2 to TRBJ2-7; D not resolved. Germline lookup yields CDR1 SNHLY and CDR2 FYNNEI. The CDR3 runs 17 residues. Trimming cost V 4 bases and J 4 bases, with 23 bases left between them. CDR3 amino acids: CASSAPEQAAQAYEQYF. The DNA for the CDR3 is TGTGCCAGCAGTGCCCCGGAGCAGGCTGCCCAAGCGTACGAGCAGTACTTC.

Here the CDR3 reads CASSLIPQMNTEAFF. Written as DNA, the CDR3 is TGTGCCAGCAGTTTAATTCCCCAAATGAACACTGAAGCTTTCTTT. The chain combines TRBV27 with TRBJ1-1; D is unclear. The CDR3 contains 15 residues. V was clipped by 2 bases and J by 0 bases, with 10 bases between them. CDR1 is MNHEY and CDR2 is SMNVEV in the germline V gene (reference sequence).